The entry below gives a single T cell receptor beta chain sequence along with its context. The entry originates in a study of cytomegalovirus exposure and HLA in healthy donors. V lost 4 bases and J lost 0; bases outside the gene matches: 8. The CDR3 covers 17 residues. From germline, CDR1 is LGHNT and CDR2 FRNRAP. PCR used 60 Vbeta primers and 13 Jbeta primers. Data came from immunoSEQ multiplex PCR; TCRdb stores just in-frame clones and leaves some out. This table has 150,000 to 200,000 clones, 55% to 75% appearing once. The specimen sequenced was PBMCs. The V call is TRBV12-5, the J call TRBJ2-1; the match to TRBD1 covers 8 bases. The source is a human donor in good health. CDR3 sequence: CASGSTRTGPSYNEQFF. As DNA, the CDR3 is TGTGCTAGTGGTTCAACCAGGACAGGGCCCTCCTACAATGAGCAGTTCTTC.